Listed below are T cell receptor beta chains from one sample, sequenced in a study of cytomegalovirus exposure and HLA in healthy donors. Clones were sequenced by immunoSEQ multiplex PCR, and TCRdb holds only the in-frame ones, with some missing. The sample holds roughly 150,000 clones; 82% are singletons and the top ten take about 32%. Sequencing used PBMCs. Every receptor here comes from a man aged 25 to 40 in good health and CMV-seropositive. Each CDR3 is given with its conserved first and last residue. The order of the fields is D gene, V gene, J gene, clone size, CDR3 DNA, CDR3 protein. A D gene is named only where the DNA matches it firmly. Size is stated for part of the rows, as once, few or many counts, or as a class when the clone is expanded.

TRBD1	TRBV7-2	TRBJ1-2	-	TGTGCCAGCAGCTTAGGACAGGGGGCTACCTATGGCTACACCTTC	CASSLGQGATYGYTF
TRBD1	TRBV5-5	TRBJ1-1	-	TGTGCCAGCAGCTTAAGGACAGGGAACACTGAAGCTTTCTTT	CASSLRTGNTEAFF
TRBD1	TRBV7-9	TRBJ2-7	-	TGTGCCAGCAGCTTATGGACAGGGATCCATTACTACGAGCAGTACTTC	CASSLWTGIHYYEQYF
-	TRBV19	TRBJ1-5	-	TGTGCCAGTAGTATTGAGGGAGGGCCCCAGCATTTT	CASSIEGGPQHF
-	TRBV5-5	TRBJ2-7	-	TGTGCCAGCAGCTACAGACCCGACGGCGACGAGCAGTACTTC	CASSYRPDGDEQYF
-	TRBV6-5	TRBJ1-2	once	TGTGTAACCACTCGTGGGGGCGACTTGGGGTACACCTTC	CVTTRGGDLGYTF
TRBD1	TRBV6-1	TRBJ1-5	-	TGTGCCAGCAGTGAAGGGACAGGGGATGGTCCCCAGCATTTT	CASSEGTGDGPQHF
TRBD1	TRBV9	TRBJ1-1	-	TGTGCCAGCAGCGTACGACAGGGGGACACTGAAGCTTTCTTT	CASSVRQGDTEAFF
TRBD1	TRBV10-3	TRBJ1-5	-	TGTGCCGCCGGACCGACAGGGGGCAATCAGCCCCAGCATTTT	CAAGPTGGNQPQHF
TRBD1	TRBV5-6	TRBJ1-3	-	TGTGCCAGCAGCCCGGGACAGCGGATGACACGAAACACCATATATTTT	CASSPGQRMTRNTIYF
TRBD2	TRBV19	TRBJ2-3	-	TGTGCCAGTAGTATTCGCCGGACTAGCGGGACTAGCACAGATACGCAGTATTTT	CASSIRRTSGTSTDTQYF
TRBD2	TRBV7-9	TRBJ2-5	-	TGTGCCAGCAGCTTCGGACTAGCGGGGGGTCCTGTACAGACCCAGTACTTC	CASSFGLAGGPVQTQYF
-	TRBV10-3	TRBJ2-5	-	TGTGCCATCAGCGAAAGCCCGTGGGAGACCCAGTACTTC	CAISESPWETQYF
-	TRBV7-8	TRBJ2-7	-	TGTGCCAGCAGCTCGACTTACGAGCAGTACTTC	CASSSTYEQYF
-	TRBV5-8	TRBJ1-2	once	TGTGCCAGCAGCTTTTCGGGACACACGACCTTC	CASSFSGHTTF
-	TRBV16	TRBJ2-7	-	TGTGCCAGCAGCCCCGCGGCCCCCTACGAGCAGTACTTC	CASSPAAPYEQYF
TRBD1	TRBV5-1	TRBJ1-3	-	TGCGCCAGCAGCTTGGATTCGACAGGGACTGGAAACACCATATATTTT	CASSLDSTGTGNTIYF
-	TRBV5-1	TRBJ2-1	-	TGCGCCAGCAGGGACTCTTCCTACAATGAGCAGTTCTTC	CASRDSSYNEQFF
-	TRBV18	TRBJ2-5	once	TGTGCCAGCTCTCGCGCGTACCAAGAGACCCAGTACTTC	CASSRAYQETQYF
TRBD2	TRBV7-2	TRBJ2-5	-	TGTGCCAGCAGCTTGGGGGGGGGCCAAGAGACCCAGTACTTC	CASSLGGGQETQYF
TRBD2	TRBV4-1	TRBJ2-7	-	TGCGCCAGCAGCCAACCATTGAGGGAGGGCCGAGGTCGCTACGAGCAGTACTTC	CASSQPLREGRGRYEQYF
TRBD1	TRBV2	TRBJ1-5	-	TGTGCCAGCCAGGGACAGGGCTATAGCAATCAGCCCCAGCATTTT	CASQGQGYSNQPQHF
TRBD1	TRBV2	TRBJ1-4	once	TGTGCCAGCAGCGTGGGACAGTCAAATGAAAAACTGTTTTTT	CASSVGQSNEKLFF
-	TRBV7-2	TRBJ1-2	-	TGTGCCAGCAGCTCGGACGGGATGGACTATGGCTACACCTTC	CASSSDGMDYGYTF
TRBD1	TRBV4-1	TRBJ2-6	many	TGCGCCAGCAGCCAACAACAGGGGGCCGGGGCCAACGTCCTGACTTTC	CASSQQQGAGANVLTF
TRBD1	TRBV5-1	TRBJ1-1	-	TGCGCCAGCAGCAGGTCACAGGGGTATGCTTTCTTT	CASSRSQGYAFF
TRBD1	TRBV7-8	TRBJ1-4	-	TGTGCCAGCAGCAACCGGGACAGGGTTGGGCGCAATAGGGAAAAACTGTTTTTT	CASSNRDRVGRNREKLFF
TRBD1	TRBV5-6	TRBJ2-1	-	TGTGCCAGCAGCTTCAACCCAGGGGGCAATGAGCAGTTCTTC	CASSFNPGGNEQFF
-	TRBV6-5	TRBJ1-3	once	TGTGCCAGCAGACGGGACAACTCTGGAAACACCATATATTTT	CASRRDNSGNTIYF
-	TRBV27	TRBJ2-7	-	TGTGCCAGCAGTTTAAAGGACAGCACCTACGAGCAGTACTTC	CASSLKDSTYEQYF
TRBD1	TRBV4-1	TRBJ1-5	-	TGCGCCAGCAGCCAAGGGAGCGGCAGGGGGGAAAATCAGCCCCAGCATTTT	CASSQGSGRGENQPQHF
-	TRBV5-1	TRBJ2-2	-	TGCGCCAGCAGCTTGCTCGTGTCCCGACAGGCCGGGGAGCTGTTTTTT	CASSLLVSRQAGELFF
TRBD2	TRBV4-2	TRBJ2-1	-	TGTGCCAGCAGCCAAGAGACGGGTAGCGGGGGGGACAATGAGCAGTTCTTC	CASSQETGSGGDNEQFF
-	TRBV5-1	TRBJ1-1	once	TGCGCCAGCAGCTTGGGGGGGGGAGGGAACACTGAAGCTTTCTTT	CASSLGGGGNTEAFF
-	TRBV20-1	TRBJ2-3	-	TGCAGTGCACAACGGGGGGATACGCAGTATTTT	CSAQRGDTQYF
TRBD1	TRBV7-3	TRBJ1-2	-	TGTGCCAGCAGCCCCCGACAGGGCCGACTCTATGGCTACACCTTC	CASSPRQGRLYGYTF
-	TRBV18	TRBJ2-7	-	TGTGCCAGCTCCTTGGAGTACGAGCAGTACTTC	CASSLEYEQYF
TRBD1	TRBV5-6	TRBJ1-1	-	TGTGCCAGCAGCTTAGTCCGACAGGGGGAGCCTTTCTTT	CASSLVRQGEPFF
TRBD1	TRBV4-1	TRBJ1-2	-	TGCGCCAGCGGAGTCCCGGACAGGGTTGACTATGGCTACACCTTC	CASGVPDRVDYGYTF
TRBD1	TRBV5-1	TRBJ2-5	-	TGCGCCAGCAGCTTGAGGACAGGGAGGGAGACCCAGTACTTC	CASSLRTGRETQYF
TRBD2	TRBV4-1	TRBJ2-1	-	TGCGCCAGCAGCTCACCCGGGACTAGCGGGAAATACAATGAGCAGTTCTTC	CASSSPGTSGKYNEQFF
-	TRBV7-9	TRBJ2-1	-	TGTGCCAGCAGCCACTATGGACAGACAAATGAGCAGTTCTTC	CASSHYGQTNEQFF
-	TRBV6-5	TRBJ1-5	-	TGTGCCAGCAGTCGGGACTGGAATAGCAATCAGCCCCAGCATTTT	CASSRDWNSNQPQHF
TRBD2	TRBV7-2	TRBJ2-1	-	TGTGCCAGCAGCTCAATAGCGGGGTCGTACAATGAGCAGTTCTTC	CASSSIAGSYNEQFF
TRBD1	TRBV7-2	TRBJ2-7	-	TGTGCCAGCAGCCCGACAGGGGGCGTGGGAGAGCAGTACTTC	CASSPTGGVGEQYF
-	TRBV5-1	TRBJ2-3	-	TGCGCCAGCAGCTCGATACCGAAGACCGGGGCGGGACGGAATAGCACAGATACGCAGTATTTT	CASSSIPKTGAGRNSTDTQYF
-	TRBV25-1	TRBJ1-2	-	TGTGCCAGCAGGGAACAGGGCAGGGCCTATGGCTACACCTTC	CASREQGRAYGYTF